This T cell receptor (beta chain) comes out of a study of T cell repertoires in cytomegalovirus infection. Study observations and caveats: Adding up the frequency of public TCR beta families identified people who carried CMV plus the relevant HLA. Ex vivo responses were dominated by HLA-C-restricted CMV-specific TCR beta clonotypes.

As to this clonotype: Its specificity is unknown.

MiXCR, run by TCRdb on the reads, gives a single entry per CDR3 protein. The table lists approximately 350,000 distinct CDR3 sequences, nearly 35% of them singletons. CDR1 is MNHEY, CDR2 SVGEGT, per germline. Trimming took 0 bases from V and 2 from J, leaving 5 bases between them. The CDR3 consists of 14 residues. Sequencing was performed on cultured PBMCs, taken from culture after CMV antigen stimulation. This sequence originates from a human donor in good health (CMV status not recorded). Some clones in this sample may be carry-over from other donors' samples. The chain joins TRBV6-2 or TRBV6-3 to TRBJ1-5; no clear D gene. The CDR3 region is CASSYSIGNQPQHF. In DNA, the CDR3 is TGTGCCAGCAGTTACTCGATAGGCAATCAGCCCCAGCATTTT.